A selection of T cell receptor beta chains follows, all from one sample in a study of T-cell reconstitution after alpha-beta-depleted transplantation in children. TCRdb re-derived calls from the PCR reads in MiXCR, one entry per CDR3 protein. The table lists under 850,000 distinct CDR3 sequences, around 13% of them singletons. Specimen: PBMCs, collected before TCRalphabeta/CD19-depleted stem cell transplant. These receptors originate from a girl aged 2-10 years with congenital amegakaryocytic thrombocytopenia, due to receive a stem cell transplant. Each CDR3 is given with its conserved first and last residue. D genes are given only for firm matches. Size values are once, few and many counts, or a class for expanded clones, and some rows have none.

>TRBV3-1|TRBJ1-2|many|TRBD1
CASSQMTGGNGYGYTF
TGTGCCAGCAGCCAGATGACAGGGGGCAATGGCTATGGCTACACCTTC
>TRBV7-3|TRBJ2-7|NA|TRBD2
CASSLEAGALYEQYF
TGTGCCAGCAGCTTAGAAGCGGGAGCACTCTACGAGCAGTACTTC
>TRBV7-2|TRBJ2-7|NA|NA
CASSLVGLGPEQYF
TGTGCCAGCAGCTTAGTGGGGTTGGGACCCGAGCAGTACTTC
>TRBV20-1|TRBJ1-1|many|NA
CSAIRDTEAFF
TGCAGTGCTATACGCGACACTGAAGCTTTCTTT
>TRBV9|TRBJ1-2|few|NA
CASTLGTNYGYTF
TGTGCCAGCACCTTGGGCACTAACTATGGCTACACCTTC
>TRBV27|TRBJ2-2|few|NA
CASSSAGTSKPTGELFF
TGTGCCAGCAGTTCAGCCGGGACCTCGAAGCCCACCGGGGAGCTGTTTTTT
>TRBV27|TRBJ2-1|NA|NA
CASSFIPGWGNEQFF
TGTGCCAGCAGTTTTATCCCGGGATGGGGCAATGAGCAGTTCTTC
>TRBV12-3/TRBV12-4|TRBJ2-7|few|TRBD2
CASSPPRGGSYEQYF
TGTGCCAGCAGTCCTCCCCGCGGGGGGTCCTACGAGCAGTACTTC
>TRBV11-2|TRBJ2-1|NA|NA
CASSLIWRPGEQFF
TGTGCCAGCAGCTTAATTTGGCGACCCGGGGAGCAGTTCTTC
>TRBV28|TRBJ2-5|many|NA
CASSLRGTRQQETQYF
TGTGCCAGCAGTTTAAGGGGAACACGTCAACAAGAGACCCAGTACTTC
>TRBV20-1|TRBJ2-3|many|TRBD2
CSAPLAGKDTQYF
TGCAGTGCTCCCCTAGCGGGAAAAGATACGCAGTATTTT
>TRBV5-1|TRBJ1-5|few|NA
CASSINPGDGQPQHF
TGCGCCAGCAGCATCAATCCAGGGGACGGTCAGCCCCAGCATTTT
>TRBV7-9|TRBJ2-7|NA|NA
CASSLAMAAYEQYF
TGTGCCAGCAGCTTAGCGATGGCCGCCTACGAGCAGTACTTC
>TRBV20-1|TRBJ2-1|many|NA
CSAISTSYNEQFF
TGCAGTGCTATATCAACCTCCTACAATGAGCAGTTCTTC
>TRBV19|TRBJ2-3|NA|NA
CATHRGSSTDTQYF
TGTGCCACTCACCGGGGGTCTAGCACAGATACGCAGTATTTT
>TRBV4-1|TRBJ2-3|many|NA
CASSHHGTPTDTQYF
TGCGCCAGCAGCCATCATGGGACCCCCACAGATACGCAGTATTTT
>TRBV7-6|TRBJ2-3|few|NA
CASSLDLAQPSTDTQYF
TGTGCCAGCAGCTTAGATCTGGCCCAACCTAGCACAGATACGCAGTATTTT
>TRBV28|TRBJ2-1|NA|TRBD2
CASIPGGLGGNEQFF
TGTGCCAGCATTCCCGGGGGACTGGGGGGGAATGAGCAGTTCTTC
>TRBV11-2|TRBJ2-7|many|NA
CASSLIKSETTYEQYF
TGTGCCAGCAGCTTAATCAAATCGGAAACTACCTACGAGCAGTACTTC
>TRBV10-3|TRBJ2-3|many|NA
CAINWGSGPDTQYF
TGTGCCATCAATTGGGGAAGTGGCCCAGATACGCAGTATTTT
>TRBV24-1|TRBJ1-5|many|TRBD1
CATSGTTGAANNQPQHF
TGTGCCACCAGTGGGACGACAGGGGCCGCGAACAATCAGCCCCAGCATTTT
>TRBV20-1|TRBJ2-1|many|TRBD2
CSARDAGTSGSYNEQFF
TGCAGTGCTAGAGACGCTGGGACTAGCGGGAGTTACAATGAGCAGTTCTTC